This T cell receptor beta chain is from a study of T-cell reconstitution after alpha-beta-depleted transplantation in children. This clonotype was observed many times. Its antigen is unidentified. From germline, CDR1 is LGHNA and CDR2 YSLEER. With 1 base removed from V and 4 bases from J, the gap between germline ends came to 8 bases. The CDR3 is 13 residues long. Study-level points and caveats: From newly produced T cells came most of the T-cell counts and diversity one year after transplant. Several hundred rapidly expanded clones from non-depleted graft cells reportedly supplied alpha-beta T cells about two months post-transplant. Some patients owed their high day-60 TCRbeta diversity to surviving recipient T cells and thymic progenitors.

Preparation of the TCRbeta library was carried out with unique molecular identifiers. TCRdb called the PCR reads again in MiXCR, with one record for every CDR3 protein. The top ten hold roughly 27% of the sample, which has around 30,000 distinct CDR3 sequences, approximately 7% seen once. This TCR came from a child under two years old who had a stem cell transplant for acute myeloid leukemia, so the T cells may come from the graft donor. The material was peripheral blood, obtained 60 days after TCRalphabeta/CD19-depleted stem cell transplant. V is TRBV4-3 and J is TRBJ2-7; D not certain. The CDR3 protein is CASSQGIHYEQYF. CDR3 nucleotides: TGCGCCAGCAGCCAAGGGATACATTACGAGCAGTACTTC.